Below, one T cell receptor (beta chain) is given with its context. What it recognizes is unknown. The CDR3 runs 16 residues. Per the germline V gene, CDR1 is MGHRA and CDR2 is YSYEKL. J gave up 5 bases and V 0 bases, and 5 bases lay outside the gene matches. This sample is drawn from a study of early T cells in non-severe SARS-CoV-2 infection. Study conclusions and caveats: Sequences matched to VDJdb favored anti-spike CD8 responses, while private and CD4 specificities were missed.

One entry per CDR3 protein results from TCRdb running MiXCR on the 5' RACE reads. The data hold more than 60,000 distinct CDR3 sequences, with less than 15% observed a single time. The chain uses TRBV4-1 and TRBJ2-2, with 8 positions matching TRBD1. This clonotype originated in an adult who was a healthcare worker with PCR-confirmed SARS-CoV-2 infection or an uninfected control (not recorded which). The source material was whole blood. Here the CDR3 DNA reads TGCGCCAGCAGCCAAGATCCAACAGGGGGTACCGGGGAGCTGTTTTTT. As protein: CASSQDPTGGTGELFF.